This T cell receptor beta chain comes out of a study of spatial heterogeneity in lung cancer. Study background: Alpha-chain sequences were consistently detected in smaller numbers than beta-chain sequences. Study observations and caveats: Whereas they appeared in blood less at follow-up, ubiquitous expanded tumor TCRs appeared there more at resection.

The CDR3 runs to 14 residues. V was shortened by 4 bases and J by 5 bases, with 12 bases between the two germline ends. One entry per CDR3 protein, called by TCRdb with MiXCR from the 5' RACE reads. The table has tens of thousands of distinct CDR3 sequences, approximately 18% seen once. Time point indicated: sample taken at primary tumor resection. Unsorted samples of tumor, nontumor lung or frozen PBMC had their whole RNA sequenced. This clonotype has more than one count but fewer than ten. Its target is not known. This sequence joins TRBV12-3 or TRBV12-4 and TRBJ2-1, with D possibly being TRBD2 (5 bases). Sequenced material: PBMCs, taken at surgery. This receptor was identified in a male donor with early-stage non-small cell lung cancer. The CDR3 nucleotides are TGTGCCAGCAGTTGGAGGATTGTCGACAATGAGCAGTTCTTC. This gives the protein CASSWRIVDNEQFF.